This TCR beta chain is drawn from a study of blood T cells in healthy people across ages. The use of a sample-barcoded 5' primer and a J-beta primer mix characterized a second PCR of roughly 6 to 11 cycles. MiXCR was run by TCRdb on the 5' RACE reads, yielding one entry per CDR3 protein. This table holds some 920,000 distinct CDR3 sequences, approximately 50% found once. A minimum of 7 million PBMCs was isolated per sample. Sequenced input: blood. The clonotype comes from a woman aged 55-69 years in good health.

CDR3 sequence reads: CSARPPGLADNEQYF. CDR3 DNA sequence: TGCAGTGCTAGGCCCCCGGGACTAGCGGACAATGAGCAGTACTTC. V is TRBV20-1 and J is TRBJ2-1; 11 bases fit TRBD2. The J call is in doubt because the DNA end fits TRBJ2-7 better. This CDR3 comprises 15 residues. Germline CDR1 reads DFQATT; CDR2 reads SNEGSKA (reference sequence).